This passage covers 9 T cell receptor beta chains from one sample sequenced in a study of blood T cell repertoires in COVID-19. Sequenced by immunoSEQ multiplex PCR; TCRdb stores in-frame clones only, minus some. The sample consists of about 100,000 clones, 80% to 95% of them appearing once. The sample was peripheral blood. The receptors here all came from a man between 60 and 70 years old with acute or convalescent COVID-19.

The rearrangement joins TRBV11-2 to TRBJ2-1, with 8 bases identical to TRBD1. Losses at the gene ends were 1 base for V and 3 bases for J; bases not matched to a gene: 2. The CDR3 has 15 residues. Germline values: CDR1 SGHAT, CDR2 FQNNGV. The CDR3 here is CASSLVQGVYNEQFF. The DNA of the CDR3 is TGTGCCAGCAGCTTAGTACAGGGGGTCTACAATGAGCAGTTCTTC.

The chain recombines TRBV7-3 with TRBJ2-5, with 9 nucleotides matching TRBD2. CDR1 SGHTA and CDR2 FQGTGA come from the germline V gene. V was pared by 0 bases and J by 8 bases, with 4 bases of the junction left unmatched. The CDR3 totals 14 residues. CDR3 in DNA: TGTGCCAGCAGCTTAACCGCTAGCGGGGACACCCAGTACTTC. It codes for CASSLTASGDTQYF.

V gene TRBV3-1 (or the pseudogene TRBV3-2) combines with J gene TRBJ1-6; TRBD1 might be the D (6 bases). CDR1 and CDR2 (germline): LGHDT, YNNKEL (reference sequence). The length of the CDR3 is 14 residues. Deletions cut 1 base from V and 10 bases from J, with 11 bases between. CDR3 residues: CASSQGGGRSPLHF. The CDR3 nucleotides are TGTGCCAGCAGCCAAGGCGGGGGGCGATCACCCCTCCACTTT.

The chain carries TRBV7-3 and TRBJ2-2, with TRBD1 identical over 10 bases. Germline CDR1 SGHTA, CDR2 FQGTGA. Trimming took 8 bases from V and 4 from J; bases not matched to a gene: 4. The CDR3 consists of 14 residues. The CDR3 loop is CASGTGDRTGELFF. The CDR3 DNA is TGTGCCAGCGGGACAGGGGACCGCACCGGGGAGCTGTTTTTT. The complete variable domain, with remaining parts taken from reference TRBV7-3 and TRBJ2-2, reads GAGVSQTPSNKVTEKGKYVELRCDPISGHTALYWYRQSLGQGPEFLIYFQGTGAADDSGLPNDRFFAVRPEGSVSTLKIQRTERGDSAVYLCASGTGDRTGELFFGEGSRLTVL.

The gene calls are TRBV28 and TRBJ2-2; 7 bases match TRBD1. The V gene end was trimmed by 1 base and the J gene end by 5 bases; junction bases not matched to a gene: 16. CDR3 length equals 19 residues. The V gene's germline CDR1 is MDHEN and CDR2 SYDVKM. CDR3 region: CASSLYLSPAGGSTGELFF. In DNA form, the CDR3 reads TGTGCCAGCAGTTTATATCTCTCCCCGGCAGGGGGAAGTACCGGGGAGCTGTTTTTT.

This chain links TRBV5-8 with TRBJ2-3, with 9 nucleotides matching TRBD1. From germline, CDR1 is SGHTS and CDR2 YDEGEE. This CDR3 region has 16 residues. The V and J ends lost 0 bases and 0 bases, in that order; junction bases with no gene match: 2. CDR3 region: CASSLDRGPSTDTQYF. CDR3 nucleotides: TGTGCCAGCAGCTTGGACAGGGGGCCTAGCACAGATACGCAGTATTTT.

V and J are TRBV11-2 and TRBJ1-6; no clear D gene. The germline V gene encodes CDR1 SGHAT and CDR2 FQNNGV. Trimming cost V 5 bases and J 4 bases, with 9 bases left between them. The CDR3 consists of 14 residues. The DNA for the CDR3 is TGTGCCAGCAGCCGAGAGGCGTATAATTCACCCCTCCACTTT. Translating it yields CASSREAYNSPLHF. Drawing the rest from reference TRBV11-2 and TRBJ1-6, the complete variable domain is EAGVAQSPRYKIIEKRQSVAFWCNPISGHATLYWYQQILGQGPKLLIQFQNNGVVDDSQLPKDRFSAERLKGVDSTLKIQPAKLEDSAVYLCASSREAYNSPLHFGNGTRLTVT.

This clone has only one observation. The chain carries TRBV19 and TRBJ2-5; weak D call: TRBD2 (5 bases). V was pared by 1 base and J by 5 bases, with 17 bases between. There are 16 residues in the CDR3. The V gene's germline CDR1 is LNHDA and CDR2 SQIVND (reference sequence). CDR3 sequence reads: CASSIGLEGSRETQYF. CDR3 bases: TGTGCCAGTAGTATAGGTCTTGAAGGGAGTCGGGAGACCCAGTACTTC.

The chain has TRBV5-1 and TRBJ2-6; 8 positions match TRBD1. Per germline, CDR1 SGHRS and CDR2 YFSETQ. The CDR3 extends over 19 amino acids. J was trimmed by 1 base and V by 4 bases; bases with no gene match: 13. This chain's CDR3 is CASSPGRDRTLSGANVLTF. The CDR3 coding sequence is TGCGCCAGCAGCCCGGGCCGGGACAGGACATTATCTGGGGCCAACGTCCTGACTTTC.